This T cell receptor (beta chain) was documented in a study of Graves' ophthalmopathy and Graves' hyperthyroidism. Study as a whole: Peripheral blood was gathered at first diagnosis, ahead of any treatment whatsoever. Study conclusions and caveats: Ophthalmopathy progression prediction by the model yielded a sensitivity of 55% to 71% and a specificity of just over 72%.

Uncontrolled infections, other autoimmune diseases, pregnancy or lactation barred patients from enrollment. Reliance was placed on clinical symptoms, serum thyroxine, TRAb, thyroid ultrasound and orbital computed tomography for diagnosis. This clonotype was counted ten times or more. Antigen unknown. Researchers took RNA transcripts and amplified TCR beta CDR3 regions from them. First-round RT-PCR relied on HTBI primers, and a second-round multiplex PCR came next. TCRdb fed the multiplex PCR reads into MiXCR, producing one record per CDR3 protein. The sample yields 340,000 or so distinct CDR3 sequences, 15% to 20% seen once. Trimming at V came to 2 bases and at J to 0 bases, leaving 8 bases not matched to a gene. The germline V gene encodes CDR1 SGHAT and CDR2 FQDESV (reference sequence). The CDR3 is 19 amino acids.

This TCR came from an adult man with Graves' ophthalmopathy. The chain links TRBV11-1 to TRBJ2-2, with 11 positions matching TRBD2. Source material: peripheral blood. CDR3 nucleotide sequence: TGTGCCAGCAGCTTATTTCTCCCTAGCGGGGGGCCGAACACCGGGGAGCTGTTTTTT. As protein: CASSLFLPSGGPNTGELFF.